The next 29 T cell receptor beta chains were all read from a single sample in a study of blood T cells in healthy people across ages. With a J-beta primer mix and a sample-barcoded 5' primer, a second PCR ran 7 to 11 cycles. TCRdb reprocessed the 5' RACE reads with MiXCR, giving one entry per CDR3 protein. This table holds about 770,000 distinct CDR3 sequences, under 45% found once. Material: blood. The receptor set was obtained from a man in his 60s in good health.

The rearrangement uses TRBV12-3 or TRBV12-4 and TRBJ1-2, with 10 bases matching TRBD1. J gave up 3 bases and V 6 bases, and 7 bases lay outside the gene matches. The CDR3 is made up of 15 amino acids. The CDR3 loop is CASRSEDRGDYGYTF. The CDR3 nucleotides are TGTGCCAGCAGAAGTGAGGACAGGGGGGACTATGGCTACACCTTC.

Only a few counts were recorded for this clonotype. CDR3 in DNA: TGCGCCAGCAGCCCGGAGGGAAACTTCGCCGGGGAGCTGTTTTTT. Amino acid sequence: CASSPEGNFAGELFF. The J gene is TRBJ2-2, the V gene TRBV4-3; possibly TRBD2 for D (6 bases). Per the germline V gene, CDR1 is LGHNA and CDR2 is YSLEER. The germline V and J ends were trimmed by 4 bases and 6 bases, with 15 bases remaining between them. This CDR3 spans 15 amino acids.

V and J are TRBV5-1 and TRBJ2-5; TRBD2 agrees at 11 bases. The V segment lost 3 bases and the J segment 5 bases; nucleotides outside the gene matches: 9. Germline CDR1 and CDR2: SGHRS and YFSETQ. This CDR3 has 16 residues. In DNA, the CDR3 is TGCGCCAGCAGCTCGGGACTAGCGGACTTCTGGGAGACCCAGTACTTC. Protein sequence: CASSSGLADFWETQYF.

V and J are TRBV7-9 and TRBJ1-1, with D perhaps matching TRBD1 (6 bases). The germline V and J ends were trimmed by 5 bases and 8 bases, with 15 bases remaining between them. CDR1 and CDR2 (germline): SEHNR, FQNEAQ (reference sequence). This CDR3 is 13 amino acids long. The CDR3 sequence: CASSLDSRLEAFF. The CDR3 DNA is TGTGCCAGCAGCCTGGACAGCCGACTAGAAGCTTTCTTT. The variable domain in full, completed from reference TRBV7-9 and TRBJ1-1, reads DTGVSQNPRHKITKRGQNVTFRCDPISEHNRLYWYRQTLGQGPEFLTYFQNEAQLEKSRLLSDRFSAERPKGSFSTLEIQRTEQGDSAMYLCASSLDSRLEAFFGQGTRLTVV.

V is TRBV15 and J is TRBJ2-5; tentatively, D is TRBD1 (6 bases). CDR1 LNHNV and CDR2 YYDKDF come from the germline V gene (reference sequence). V was cut by 1 base and J by 5 bases, with 14 bases left in between. The CDR3 loop spans 15 amino acids. The CDR3 spells CATSRVNRELETQYF. The CDR3, as DNA: TGTGCCACCAGCAGAGTAAACAGGGAACTGGAGACCCAGTACTTC.

This clonotype was picked up a small number of times. The gene calls are TRBV7-7 and TRBJ2-5; D not resolved. Trimming cost V 2 bases and J 11 bases, with 15 bases left between them. This CDR3 is 13 amino acids long. The germline V gene has CDR1 SSHAT and CDR2 FNYEAQ (reference sequence). The CDR3 region has the DNA TGTGCCAGCAGCTTATCGGAGTTGGATGAGCAGTACTTC. As protein: CASSLSELDEQYF.

This clonotype was recorded a few times. The V call is TRBV12-3 or TRBV12-4, the J call TRBJ2-5, with no clear D. V lost 5 bases to trimming and J lost 1 base, with 8 bases between them. The CDR3 sequence is 13 residues long. CDR3 nucleotides: TGTGCCAGCAGTGTAGGCAGCCAAGAGACCCAGTACTTC. It translates to CASSVGSQETQYF.

This clonotype turned up a few times. The chain links TRBV5-1 to TRBJ2-1, with no clear D. The CDR3 totals 14 residues. The germline V and J ends were trimmed by 4 bases and 7 bases, with 15 bases remaining between them. Germline V gives CDR1 SGHRS, CDR2 YFSETQ. The CDR3 protein is CASSNQGVSNEQFF. The CDR3 DNA sequence: TGCGCCAGCAGCAACCAAGGAGTCTCTAATGAGCAGTTCTTC.

This clonotype was recorded a few times. This chain links TRBV10-3 with TRBJ2-5, with D perhaps assigned TRBD1 or TRBD2 (5 bases each). The CDR3 length is 13 residues. Trimming pared 6 bases from V and 5 bases from J, leaving 13 bases between. Germline CDR1 and CDR2: ENHRY and SYGVKD. CDR3 protein: CAISQAGTETQYF. The CDR3 DNA sequence: TGTGCCATCAGCCAGGCCGGGACCGAGACCCAGTACTTC.

CDR3 DNA sequence: TGTGCCAGCAGCGAATACCGAAACTCGCAGGGTTACGAGCAGTACTTC. It encodes CASSEYRNSQGYEQYF. The rearrangement links TRBV21-1 to TRBJ2-7; the D call of TRBD1 is as the table states it, not checked on the DNA. TRBV21-1 constitutes a pseudogene. The CDR3 spans 16 residues.

This clonotype was seen a handful of times. The rearrangement links TRBV12-3 or TRBV12-4 to TRBJ1-2, with a tentative D call TRBD1 (5 bases). Trimming pared 3 bases from V and 4 bases from J, leaving 18 bases between. The CDR3 is 16 residues long. CDR3 bases: TGTGCCAGCAGTTTTGTCAGGGAGCCGAAGGGCTATGGCTACACCTTC. It encodes CASSFVREPKGYGYTF.

This chain connects TRBV7-8 to TRBJ1-4; the D gene is possibly TRBD1 (6 bases). Trimming left V 5 bases short and J 5 bases short, with 18 bases between. Germline V gene sequence: CDR1 SGHVS, CDR2 FQNEAQ. The CDR3 consists of 16 residues. The CDR3 bases are TGTGCCAGCAGCATCTATTCGGGACAAAAGAATGAAAAACTGTTTTTT. The encoded protein is CASSIYSGQKNEKLFF.

The V and J genes are TRBV2 and TRBJ1-6, with TRBD1 as a possible D gene (6 bases). Germline V lookup: CDR1 SNHLY, CDR2 FYNNEI. This CDR3 comprises 17 residues. Trimming cost V 3 bases and J 3 bases, with 15 bases left between them. CDR3 protein: CASSEHPGQIYNSPLHF. For the CDR3, the DNA is TGTGCCAGCAGTGAGCATCCGGGACAAATCTATAATTCACCCCTCCACTTT.

This clonotype has just a few counts. The chain has TRBV5-6 and TRBJ2-6, with D maybe TRBD2 (6 bases). The CDR3 contains 16 residues. The germline V gene encodes CDR1 SGHDT and CDR2 YYEEEE. V shed 2 bases and J shed 2 bases, with 11 bases lying between them. CDR3 in DNA: TGTGCCAGCAGCTTCGACGGGGGAGCTGGGGCCAACGTCCTGACTTTC. Translating gives CASSFDGGAGANVLTF.

The V and J genes are TRBV14 and TRBJ1-2; D gene unclear. This CDR3 has 15 amino acids. Trimming took 0 bases from V and 4 from J, leaving 12 bases between them. Germline CDR1 SGHDN, CDR2 FVKESK. The CDR3 here is CASSQDAGWGYGYTF. DNA of the CDR3: TGTGCCAGCAGCCAAGATGCGGGGTGGGGCTATGGCTACACCTTC.

The chain recombines TRBV7-2 with TRBJ2-1; perhaps TRBD2 as D (5 bases). The CDR3 has 15 amino acids. V was pared by 1 base and J by 8 bases, with 15 bases between. Germline CDR1 and CDR2: SGHTA and FQGNSA. CDR3 in DNA: TGTGCCAGCAGCTTAGTCCGAGGGTCTGTGGATGAGCAGTTCTTC. Protein: CASSLVRGSVDEQFF.

This clonotype was detected a few times. The V call is TRBV3-1, the J call TRBJ1-6; D gene uncertain. With 2 bases removed from V and 10 bases from J, the gap between germline ends came to 6 bases. CDR3 length equals 12 residues. The V gene's germline CDR1 is LGHDT and CDR2 YNNKEL (reference sequence). CDR3 region: CASSQLTSPLHF. The CDR3 coding sequence is TGTGCCAGCAGCCAACTTACCTCACCCCTCCACTTT. The full variable domain, completed using reference TRBV3-1 and TRBJ1-6, is DTAVSQTPKYLVTQMGNDKSIKCEQNLGHDTMYWYKQDSKKFLKIMFSYNNKELIINETVPNRFSPKSPDKAHLNLHINSLELGDSAVYFCASSQLTSPLHFGNGTRLTVT.

The chain links TRBV6-6 to TRBJ2-1; 7 bases align to TRBD2. The CDR3 consists of 14 residues. J lost 7 bases, V lost 4 bases, and 7 bases had no gene match. Germline values: CDR1 MNHNY, CDR2 SVGAGI (reference sequence). CDR3 nucleotide sequence: TGTGCCAGCAGTTGGGAGGGATATCGTAATGAGCAGTTCTTC. Its protein product is CASSWEGYRNEQFF.

This clonotype was recorded a few times. The chain recombines TRBV7-9 with TRBJ1-1; possibly TRBD1 for D (6 bases). The CDR3 has 12 amino acids. Germline V gene lookup returns CDR1 SEHNR and CDR2 FQNEAQ (reference sequence). The germline V and J ends were trimmed by 5 bases and 10 bases, with 14 bases remaining between them. The CDR3: CASSLDRIRAFF. The DNA of the CDR3 is TGTGCCAGCAGCCTAGACAGGATCCGAGCTTTCTTT.

This chain links TRBV4-1 with TRBJ1-4; D not resolved. The germline gives CDR1 MGHRA, CDR2 YSYEKL. Deletions cut 4 bases from V and 5 bases from J, with 17 bases between. The CDR3 consists of 16 residues. The chain's CDR3 is CASSPPREEKNEKLFF. CDR3 DNA: TGCGCCAGCAGCCCCCCCCGGGAGGAGAAAAATGAAAAACTGTTTTTT.

This chain joins TRBV27 and TRBJ2-2; 7 bases match TRBD1. Germline CDR1 and CDR2: MNHEY and SMNVEV (reference sequence). The CDR3 runs 14 residues. Unmatched junction bases numbered 4, after V lost 5 bases and J lost 4 bases. In DNA, the CDR3 is TGTGCCAGCAGTCGGGACAGAGCCACCGGGGAGCTGTTTTTT. Translation gives CASSRDRATGELFF.

This sequence joins TRBV20-1 and TRBJ2-5, with 7 bases lining up with TRBD2. Germline CDR1 is DFQATT and CDR2 is SNEGSKA (reference sequence). This CDR3 spans 16 amino acids. The ends lost 5 bases at V and 2 bases at J; junction bases unmatched: 14. CDR3 bases: TGCAGTGCTCTTGTCGGGGCGGGGGTAACTCAAGAGACCCAGTACTTC. This sequence encodes CSALVGAGVTQETQYF.

The rearrangement links TRBV6-2 or TRBV6-3 to TRBJ2-2; TRBD2 agrees at 11 bases. Germline CDR1 MNHEY, CDR2 SVGEGT. CDR3 length: 15 residues. V was clipped by 2 bases and J by 8 bases; unmatched bases: 4. The CDR3 spells CASSYPGTSGGELFF. CDR3 DNA sequence: TGTGCCAGCAGTTACCCCGGGACTAGCGGTGGGGAGCTGTTTTTT.

This chain uses TRBV7-2 with TRBJ2-3, with 9 nucleotides matching TRBD2. V lost 2 bases to trimming and J lost 3 bases; unmatched junction nucleotides: 12. This CDR3 region has 18 residues. Germline CDR1 and CDR2: SGHTA and FQGNSA. CDR3 in DNA: TGTGCCAGCAGCTTAAGGGCTAGCGGGGAATTGGGAACAGATACGCAGTATTTT. This codes for CASSLRASGELGTDTQYF.

V gene TRBV7-2 combines with J gene TRBJ1-2; TRBD1 matches at 7 bases. The CDR3 loop spans 14 amino acids. Germline V lookup: CDR1 SGHTA, CDR2 FQGNSA. With V trimmed by 4 bases and J by 4 bases, 6 bases remained unmatched. This CDR3 reads CASSSTQGSYGYTF. The CDR3 nucleotides read TGTGCCAGCAGCTCAACACAGGGGAGCTATGGCTACACCTTC. Full variable domain (rest looked up from reference TRBV7-2 and TRBJ1-2): GAGVSQSPSNKVTEKGKDVELRCDPISGHTALYWYRQSLGQGLEFLIYFQGNSAPDKSGLPSDRFSAERTGGSVSTLTIQRTQQEDSAVYLCASSSTQGSYGYTFGSGTRLTVV.

The chain uses TRBV20-1 and TRBJ1-5; 7 nucleotides agree with TRBD1. CDR3 length equals 15 residues. After removal of 3 bases from V and 0 bases from J, the junction contained 5 bases not matched to a gene. Germline CDR1 and CDR2: DFQATT and SNEGSKA (reference sequence). The CDR3: CSASEGAASNQPQHF. DNA of the CDR3: TGCAGTGCTAGCGAGGGGGCAGCTAGCAATCAGCCCCAGCATTTT.

The chain has TRBV18 and TRBJ2-5, with D perhaps TRBD1 or TRBD2 (6 bases each). Trimming stripped 6 bases from V and 5 bases from J, with 16 bases between. From germline, CDR1 is KGHSH and CDR2 LQKENI. The CDR3 length is 14 residues. The CDR3 nucleotides are TGTGCCAGCTCGGTAGGAGGGGGAGACGAGACCCAGTACTTC. Its protein product is CASSVGGGDETQYF.

The chain carries TRBV6-2 or TRBV6-3 and TRBJ1-5, with D uncertain. V was clipped by 6 bases and J by 9 bases, with 18 bases between them. Germline V CDR1 and CDR2: MNHEY, SVGEGT. The CDR3 loop spans 14 amino acids. CDR3 bases: TGTGCCAGCAGCCTCTTGTCCCCCCCCCGGCCCCAGCATTTT. Its translation: CASSLLSPPRPQHF.

The J gene is TRBJ1-1, the V gene TRBV7-9; D is perhaps TRBD1 (6 bases). Trimming shortened V by 4 bases and J by 0 bases, and 18 bases separated the two germline ends. The CDR3 is made up of 17 amino acids. Germline V CDR1 and CDR2: SEHNR, FQNEAQ (reference sequence). The CDR3 reads CASSSPQGGAVNTEAFF. The CDR3 DNA reads TGTGCCAGCAGCTCCCCGCAAGGGGGGGCTGTGAACACTGAAGCTTTCTTT.